This T cell receptor (beta chain) was sequenced in a study of cytomegalovirus exposure and HLA in healthy donors. Study-level points and caveats: Later analysis suggested links between common viral pathogens and several top significant clusters. Most TCR beta V segments were productive about 87% or about 30% of the time in an earlier analysis. Reports described diagnosis of cytomegalovirus status by the classifier as highly specific and sensitive. A missense variant in DCLRE1C was later tied to TCR beta V- and J-gene trimming.

With regard to this clone: Its target is not known.

The PCR had 60 Vbeta and 13 Jbeta primers. Assay: immunoSEQ multiplex PCR; the TCRdb copy retains only in-frame clones and omits some. Among roughly 190,000 clones listed, 60% to 80% were seen once. Trimming removed 6 bases from V and 3 bases from J, with 15 bases in between. Germline V gene lookup returns CDR1 MNHEY and CDR2 SVGAGI. There are 14 residues in the CDR3. Sequenced: PBMCs. The receptor comes from a woman between 18 and 29 years old in good health and CMV-seronegative. V and J are TRBV6-5 and TRBJ2-7, with a possible D match to TRBD1 (5 bases). CDR3 loop: CASRGDRALYEQYF. The DNA for the CDR3 is TGTGCCAGCAGAGGGGATCGAGCCCTCTACGAGCAGTACTTC.